Presented here are 19 T cell receptor beta chains from one specimen sequenced in a study of CD8 T cells in Susac syndrome. RNA in amounts of roughly 0.5 to 1 ug was reverse transcribed with random hexamers. TCRdb ran MiXCR on the immunoSEQ multiplex PCR reads and lists one entry per CDR3 protein. The data hold about 53,000 distinct CDR3 sequences, with just under 95% observed a single time. Sequencing input: CD8+ T cells from PBMCs. These TCRs come from a human donor with Susac syndrome.

The gene calls are TRBV9 and TRBJ2-1; possibly TRBD1 for D (6 bases). Trimming removed 2 bases from V and 9 bases from J, with 12 bases in between. Germline CDR1 SGDLS, CDR2 YYNGEE. The CDR3 consists of 13 residues. The CDR3 DNA sequence: TGTGCCAGCAGCGTTCGACAGGCGGGTGAGCAGTTCTTC. It codes for CASSVRQAGEQFF. The variable domain in full, with the rest retrieved from reference TRBV9 and TRBJ2-1, is DSGVTQTPKHLITATGQRVTLRCSPRSGDLSVYWYQQSLDQGLQFLIQYYNGEERAKGNILERFSAQQFPDLHSELNLSSLELGDSALYFCASSVRQAGEQFFGPGTRLTVL.

The chain has TRBV29-1 and TRBJ2-7, with 10 bases identical to TRBD1. V lost 3 bases to trimming and J lost 4 bases; unmatched junction nucleotides: 12. CDR3 length equals 16 residues. CDR1 is SQVTM and CDR2 is ANQGSEA in the germline V gene. The CDR3 protein is CSVEGGQGPFGYEQYF. The CDR3 bases are TGCAGCGTTGAGGGGGGACAGGGGCCCTTCGGGTACGAGCAGTACTTC.

This clonotype was found once. This sequence joins TRBV12-3 or TRBV12-4 and TRBJ1-5, with a tentative D call TRBD1 (6 bases). This CDR3 has 14 amino acids. V gave up 2 bases and J gave up 8 bases, with 13 bases separating them. In DNA form, the CDR3 reads TGTGCCAGCAGTTTATACCGGGACAAGAAGCCCCAGCATTTT. Amino acid sequence: CASSLYRDKKPQHF.

The chain carries TRBV4-3 and TRBJ1-6; D is uncertain. The CDR3 has 17 residues. CDR1 LGHNA and CDR2 YSLEER come from the germline V gene. Trimming stripped 4 bases from V and 8 bases from J, with 21 bases between. The CDR3 DNA sequence: TGCGCCAGCAGCCTCGCCCCTACTCTCCAACGGGATTCACCCCTCCACTTT. Translated: CASSLAPTLQRDSPLHF.

The genes are TRBV7-6 and TRBJ2-3; D possibly corresponds to TRBD2 (5 bases). The V gene lost 4 bases and the J gene lost 3 bases, with 11 bases spanning the gap. The germline CDR1 and CDR2 sequences are SGHVS and FNYEAQ. The CDR3 has 14 residues. The CDR3 here is CASSSRTVTDTQYF. CDR3 in DNA: TGTGCCAGCAGCTCCCGGACTGTTACAGATACGCAGTATTTT.

This sequence joins TRBV15 and TRBJ2-1; TRBD2 matches 9 bases. The CDR3 sequence is 13 residues long. Germline assignment: CDR1 LNHNV and CDR2 YYDKDF (reference sequence). Unmatched junction bases numbered 4, after V lost 2 bases and J lost 11 bases. The CDR3 DNA reads as TGTGCCACCAGCAGACTAGCGGGGCAACAGCAGTTCTTC. Residues: CATSRLAGQQQFF. The complete variable domain, with remaining parts taken from reference TRBV15 and TRBJ2-1, reads DAMVIQNPRYQVTQFGKPVTLSCSQTLNHNVMYWYQQKSSQAPKLLFHYYDKDFNNEADTPDNFQSRRPNTSFCFLDIRSPGLGDTAMYLCATSRLAGQQQFFGPGTRLTVL.

The rearrangement joins TRBV20-1 to TRBJ2-2; a weak D match, TRBD2 (6 bases). Germline CDR1 reads DFQATT; CDR2 reads SNEGSKA (reference sequence). V was trimmed by 3 bases and J by 5 bases, leaving 7 bases between them. The length of the CDR3 is 12 residues. The CDR3 coding sequence is TGCAGTGCTAGTCGGGGGACCGGGGAGCTGTTTTTT. Residues: CSASRGTGELFF.

The chain has TRBV15 and TRBJ1-5; tentative D call: TRBD1 (5 bases). Germline V CDR1 and CDR2: LNHNV, YYDKDF (reference sequence). The CDR3 totals 14 residues. Between the trimmed V and J ends, which lost 0 bases and 4 bases, there was a span of 7 bases. DNA of the CDR3: TGTGCCACCAGCAGAGACAGGGAAAATCAGCCCCAGCATTTT. Translation: CATSRDRENQPQHF.

J is TRBJ1-1 and V is TRBV30; D is unresolved. Germline-derived CDR1 and CDR2 are GTSNPN and SVGIG (reference sequence). Trimming stripped 4 bases from V and 6 bases from J, with 9 bases between. This CDR3 is 11 amino acids long. The CDR3 region has the DNA TGTGCCTGGAACGACGGTGCTGAAGCTTTCTTT. This translates into CAWNDGAEAFF.

The chain combines TRBV30 with TRBJ1-4; 11 bases align to TRBD1. Trimming removed 5 bases from V and 7 bases from J; junction bases left unmatched: 6. CDR3 length: 14 amino acids. Germline lookup yields CDR1 GTSNPN and CDR2 SVGIG (reference sequence). DNA of the CDR3: TGTGCCTGGGGACAGGGGGCGGCGAGTGAAAAACTGTTTTTT. It is translated as CAWGQGAASEKLFF.

The gene calls are TRBV9 and TRBJ1-3; 7 nucleotides align to TRBD1. V lost 0 bases, J lost 1 base, and 7 bases stayed unmatched. CDR1 and CDR2 from the germline V gene are SGDLS and YYNGEE. The CDR3 sequence is 17 residues long. CDR3 coding DNA: TGTGCCAGCAGCGTAGCCGCCGCAGGGGGTTCTGGAAACACCATATATTTT. This encodes CASSVAAAGGSGNTIYF.

This clonotype was recorded once. This chain joins TRBV4-1 and TRBJ2-3; D might be TRBD2 (6 bases). The CDR3 totals 15 residues. V dropped 0 bases and J dropped 8 bases, with 15 bases sitting between them. CDR1 MGHRA and CDR2 YSYEKL come from the germline V gene. The CDR3 sequence is CASSQEGLRQITQYF. DNA for the CDR3: TGCGCCAGCAGCCAAGAGGGACTTCGTCAAATTACGCAGTATTTT.

The chain employs TRBV20-1 and TRBJ2-5, with 14 bases identical to TRBD2. The CDR3 runs 16 residues. The J segment lost 1 base and the V segment lost 6 bases, leaving 7 bases of the junction unmatched. Germline CDR1 reads DFQATT; CDR2 reads SNEGSKA (reference sequence). CDR3 in DNA: TGCAGTGCCATCGGACTAGCGGGGGGTATCCAAGAGACCCAGTACTTC. It specifies CSAIGLAGGIQETQYF.

The chain couples TRBV7-9 to TRBJ2-1; possible D gene TRBD1, 5 bases. Germline V gives CDR1 SEHNR, CDR2 FQNEAQ (reference sequence). The CDR3 extends over 15 amino acids. The V gene lost 1 base and the J gene lost 2 bases, with 9 bases spanning the gap. The CDR3 spells CASSLGRVAYNEQFF. The CDR3, as DNA: TGTGCCAGCAGCTTAGGCAGGGTAGCCTACAATGAGCAGTTCTTC.

V and J are TRBV7-6 and TRBJ2-3, with 10 positions matching TRBD2. Per the germline V gene, CDR1 is SGHVS and CDR2 is FNYEAQ. This CDR3 has 16 residues. V shed 1 base, J shed 6 bases, and the junction held 7 bases outside the gene matches. Written as DNA, the CDR3 is TGTGCCAGCAGCTTAGAGATAGCGGGGGGTTCGGATACGCAGTATTTT. This sequence encodes CASSLEIAGGSDTQYF.

V usage is TRBV30 and J usage is TRBJ1-3, with no clear D. V was trimmed by 0 bases and J by 0 bases, leaving 9 bases between them. The CDR3 runs 15 residues. CDR1 and CDR2 from the germline V gene are GTSNPN and SVGIG (reference sequence). Here the CDR3 DNA reads TGTGCCTGGAGTGTCTTGAGGACCTCTGGAAACACCATATATTTT. It encodes CAWSVLRTSGNTIYF. Using reference TRBV30 and TRBJ1-3 for the parts outside the CDR3, the full variable domain is SQTIHQWPATLVQPVGSPLSLECTVEGTSNPNLYWYRQAAGRGLQLLFYSVGIGQISSEVPQNLSASRPQDRQFILSSKKLLLSDSGFYLCAWSVLRTSGNTIYFGEGSWLTVV.

This clonotype came up once. CDR3 DNA sequence: TGTGCCAGCAGCCGACACACCTACGAGCAGTACTTC. Protein product: CASSRHTYEQYF. The rearrangement links TRBV12-3 or TRBV12-4 to TRBJ2-7; D is ambiguous. Between the trimmed V and J ends, which lost 6 bases and 2 bases, there was a span of 8 bases. CDR3 length equals 12 residues.

This clonotype occurred once. This rearrangement joins TRBV2 to TRBJ2-3; D gene unclear. V gave up 3 bases and J gave up 0 bases, with 7 bases separating them. CDR1 and CDR2 from the germline V gene are SNHLY and FYNNEI. The CDR3 is made up of 14 amino acids. This CDR3 reads CASSDLRSTDTQYF. DNA of the CDR3: TGTGCCAGCAGTGACCTGAGAAGCACAGATACGCAGTATTTT.

The chain links TRBV4-3 to TRBJ1-2, with D perhaps matching TRBD1 (6 bases). V dropped 3 bases and J dropped 3 bases, with 17 bases sitting between them. This CDR3 has 16 residues. Germline CDR1 and CDR2: LGHNA and YSLEER. The CDR3 DNA follows: TGCGCCAGCAGCCAGGAAAACAGGGCGGGGGACTATGGCTACACCTTC. Its translation is CASSQENRAGDYGYTF.